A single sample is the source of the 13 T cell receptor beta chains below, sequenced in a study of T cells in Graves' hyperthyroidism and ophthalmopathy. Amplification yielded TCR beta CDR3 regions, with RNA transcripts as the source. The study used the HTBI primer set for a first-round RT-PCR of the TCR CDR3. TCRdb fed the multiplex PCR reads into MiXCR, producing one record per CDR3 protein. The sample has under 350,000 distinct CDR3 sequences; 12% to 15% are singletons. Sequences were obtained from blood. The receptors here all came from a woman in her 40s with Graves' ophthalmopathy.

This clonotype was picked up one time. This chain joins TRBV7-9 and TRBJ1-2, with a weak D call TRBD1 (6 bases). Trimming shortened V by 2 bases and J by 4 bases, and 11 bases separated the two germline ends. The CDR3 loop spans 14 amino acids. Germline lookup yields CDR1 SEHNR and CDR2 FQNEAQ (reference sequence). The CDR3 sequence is CASSLQGSGYGYTF. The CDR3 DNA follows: TGTGCCAGCAGCTTACAGGGGTCGGGCTATGGCTACACCTTC.

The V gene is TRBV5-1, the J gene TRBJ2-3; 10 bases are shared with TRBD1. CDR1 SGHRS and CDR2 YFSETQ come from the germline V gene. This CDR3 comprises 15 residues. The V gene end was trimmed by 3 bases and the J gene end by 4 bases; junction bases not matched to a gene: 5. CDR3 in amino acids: CASSSGTGVADTQYF. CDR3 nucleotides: TGCGCCAGCAGCTCCGGGACAGGGGTCGCAGATACGCAGTATTTT.

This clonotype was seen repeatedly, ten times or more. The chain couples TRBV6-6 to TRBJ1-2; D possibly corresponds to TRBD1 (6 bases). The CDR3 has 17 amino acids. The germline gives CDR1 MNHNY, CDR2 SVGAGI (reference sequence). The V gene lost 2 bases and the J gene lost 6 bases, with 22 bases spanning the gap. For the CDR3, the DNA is TGTGCCAGCAGTTACGGAGGAGGGGGAGGCACTAGGGATGGCTACACCTTC. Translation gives CASSYGGGGGTRDGYTF.

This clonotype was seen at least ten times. This CDR3 reads CASSLSRASPLHF. Here the CDR3 DNA reads TGTGCCAGCAGTTTATCGAGGGCGTCCCCCCTCCACTTT. The chain links TRBV27 to TRBJ1-6; D is undetermined. Germline CDR1 reads MNHEY; CDR2 reads SMNVEV (reference sequence). Trimming left V 0 bases short and J 13 bases short, with 10 bases between. The CDR3 is 13 residues long.

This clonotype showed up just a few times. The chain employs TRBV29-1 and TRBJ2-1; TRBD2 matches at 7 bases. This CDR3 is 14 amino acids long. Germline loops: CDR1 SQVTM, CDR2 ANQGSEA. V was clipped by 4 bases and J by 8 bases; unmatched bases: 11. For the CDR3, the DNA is TGCAGCGTTGTTATCAGCGGGGCCAGGCATGAGCAGTTCTTC. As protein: CSVVISGARHEQFF.

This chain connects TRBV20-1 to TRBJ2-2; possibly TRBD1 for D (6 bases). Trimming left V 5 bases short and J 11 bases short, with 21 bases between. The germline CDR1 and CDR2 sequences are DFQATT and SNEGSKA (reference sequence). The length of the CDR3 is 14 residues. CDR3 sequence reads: CSALHPTGAAELFF. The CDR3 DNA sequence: TGCAGTGCTCTACACCCGACAGGCGCGGCAGAGCTGTTTTTT.

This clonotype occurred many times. As DNA, the CDR3 is TGCAGTGCTAACAGGGGGTGGGATGGCTACACCTTC. As protein: CSANRGWDGYTF. V usage is TRBV20-1 and J usage is TRBJ1-2; 8 positions match TRBD1. V was clipped by 4 bases and J by 6 bases; unmatched bases: 4. Germline loops: CDR1 DFQATT, CDR2 SNEGSKA (reference sequence). This CDR3 is built from 12 residues.

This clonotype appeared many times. The CDR3 reads CASSYSRLGSYEQYF. Written as DNA, the CDR3 is TGTGCCAGCAGTTACTCACGACTAGGTTCCTACGAGCAGTACTTC. The V and J genes are TRBV6-5 and TRBJ2-7; perhaps TRBD2 as D (6 bases). Germline V CDR1 and CDR2: MNHEY, SVGAGI. Between the trimmed V and J ends, which lost 0 bases and 1 base, there was a span of 10 bases. The CDR3 length is 15 residues.

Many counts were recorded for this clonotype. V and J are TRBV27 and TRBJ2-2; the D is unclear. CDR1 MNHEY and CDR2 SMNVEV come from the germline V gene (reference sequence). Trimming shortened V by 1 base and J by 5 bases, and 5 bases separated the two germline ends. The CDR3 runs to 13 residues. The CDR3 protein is CASSLWATGELFF. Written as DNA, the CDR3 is TGTGCCAGCAGTTTATGGGCAACCGGGGAGCTGTTTTTT.

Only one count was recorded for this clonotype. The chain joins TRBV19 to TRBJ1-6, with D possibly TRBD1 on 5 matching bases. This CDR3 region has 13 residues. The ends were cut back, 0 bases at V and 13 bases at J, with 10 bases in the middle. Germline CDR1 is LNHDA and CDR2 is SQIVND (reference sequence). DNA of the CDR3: TGTGCCAGTAGTATAGATCTTGGGGGGCCCCTCCACTTT. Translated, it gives CASSIDLGGPLHF.

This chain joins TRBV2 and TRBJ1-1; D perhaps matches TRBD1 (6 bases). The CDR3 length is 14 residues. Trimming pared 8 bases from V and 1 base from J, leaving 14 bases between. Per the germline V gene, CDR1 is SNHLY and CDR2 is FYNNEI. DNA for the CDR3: TGTGCCAGCTCGGGGGCAGGGACGAACACTGAAGCTTTCTTT. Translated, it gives CASSGAGTNTEAFF.

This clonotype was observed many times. The CDR3 nucleotides read TGTGCCAGCAGTTTTACCTCTAACTATGGCTACACCTTC. It yields the protein CASSFTSNYGYTF. The V and J genes are TRBV27 and TRBJ1-2; D unresolved. Per germline, CDR1 MNHEY and CDR2 SMNVEV (reference sequence). CDR3 length: 13 residues. V was trimmed by 3 bases and J by 0 bases, leaving 5 bases between them.

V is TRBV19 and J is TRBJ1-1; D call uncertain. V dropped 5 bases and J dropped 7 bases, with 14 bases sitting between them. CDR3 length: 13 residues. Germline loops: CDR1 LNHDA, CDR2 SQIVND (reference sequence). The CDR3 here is CASSHLTDFEAFF. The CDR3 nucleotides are TGTGCCAGTAGTCATCTAACAGATTTTGAAGCTTTCTTT.